The next 10 T cell receptor beta chains were all read from a single sample in a study of shared clonotypes between healthy human individuals (dated by TCRdb to the early 2020s). Libraries were made using the immunoSEQ multiplex PCR assay. Sourced from immuneACCESS, this table was stored by TCRdb with only in-frame sequences that have V and J called. A share of the clones is absent; for the studies checked, an unresolved V gene accounts for under half, and the remainder has no known explanation. Within this sample are millions of clones, with 85% to 95% of them counted one time only. 0.39% of the sample lies in the top ten. The specimen sequenced was naive CD4+ T cells from PBMCs. Explained via the paper, the cell subset or site label denotes: CD45RA+ positively selected. Receptors originate from a man younger than 30 in good health. Some clones in this sample may be carry-over from other donors' samples.

The chain employs TRBV25-1 and TRBJ1-5; D remains unclear. There are 15 residues in the CDR3. The V and J ends lost 3 bases and 0 bases respectively, with 9 bases between them. Germline V gene lookup returns CDR1 MGHDK and CDR2 SYGVNS. The CDR3 here is CASSEGSNSNQPQHF. The DNA for the CDR3 is TGTGCCAGCAGTGAGGGCAGCAATAGCAATCAGCCCCAGCATTTT.

The chain links TRBV28 to TRBJ1-5; a possible D gene is TRBD1 (5 bases). CDR1 MDHEN and CDR2 SYDVKM come from the germline V gene. Trimming pared 5 bases from V and 3 bases from J, leaving 14 bases between. The CDR3 has 15 amino acids. DNA for the CDR3: TGTGCCAGCAGTCGAGGGACGGCTGTCAATCAGCCCCAGCATTTT. Translated: CASSRGTAVNQPQHF.

This chain links TRBV4-1 with TRBJ1-4, with a possible D match to TRBD1 (5 bases). In germline, CDR1 is MGHRA, CDR2 YSYEKL. The CDR3 length is 15 residues. V was cut by 3 bases and J by 6 bases, with 14 bases left in between. DNA for the CDR3: TGCGCCAGCAGCCAGATGGGGACCTCCCATGAAAAACTGTTTTTT. This codes for CASSQMGTSHEKLFF.

J is TRBJ1-2 and V is TRBV11-3; D unclear. Germline V gives CDR1 SGHNT, CDR2 YENEEA. CDR3 length: 11 amino acids. V lost 3 bases to trimming and J lost 6 bases, with 5 bases between them. CDR3 protein: CASSFRNGYTF. CDR3 nucleotide sequence: TGTGCCAGCAGCTTTAGGAATGGCTACACCTTC.

The V and J genes are TRBV6-1 and TRBJ1-1; a possible D gene is TRBD1 (5 bases). Trimming stripped 6 bases from V and 1 base from J, with 12 bases between. The germline CDR1 and CDR2 sequences are MNHNS and SASEGT. The CDR3 extends over 14 amino acids. CDR3 region: CASRRQLENTEAFF. CDR3 bases: TGTGCCAGCAGGAGACAGCTGGAGAACACTGAAGCTTTCTTT.

V is TRBV9 and J is TRBJ2-3, with D hard to call. V was clipped by 0 bases and J by 4 bases, with 9 bases between them. The germline gives CDR1 SGDLS, CDR2 YYNGEE. This CDR3 is 14 amino acids long. The CDR3 DNA reads TGTGCCAGCAGCGTAGCAGACCCCCCAGATACGCAGTATTTT. Amino acid sequence: CASSVADPPDTQYF. Complete variable domain (other parts from reference TRBV9 and TRBJ2-3): DSGVTQTPKHLITATGQRVTLRCSPRSGDLSVYWYQQSLDQGLQFLIQYYNGEERAKGNILERFSAQQFPDLHSELNLSSLELGDSALYFCASSVADPPDTQYFGPGTRLTVL.

The chain recombines TRBV5-4 with TRBJ2-4; D could derive from TRBD1 or TRBD2 (6 bases each). This CDR3 has 15 residues. Germline loops: CDR1 SGHNT, CDR2 YYREEE (reference sequence). V gave up 4 bases and J gave up 0 bases, with 11 bases separating them. This CDR3 reads CASSRRGVAKNIQYF. The DNA of the CDR3 is TGTGCCAGCAGCCGAAGGGGGGTAGCCAAAAACATTCAGTACTTC. Full variable domain (outside the CDR3, taken from reference TRBV5-4 and TRBJ2-4): ETGVTQSPTHLIKTRGQQVTLRCSSQSGHNTVSWYQQALGQGPQFIFQYYREEENGRGNFPPRFSGLQFPNYSSELNVNALELDDSALYLCASSRRGVAKNIQYFGAGTRLSVL.

The rearrangement uses TRBV27 and TRBJ2-3, with D perhaps matching TRBD1 (6 bases). The germline V gene has CDR1 MNHEY and CDR2 SMNVEV (reference sequence). V was cut by 10 bases and J by 0 bases, with 17 bases left in between. The CDR3 totals 15 residues. The CDR3 reads CATTSGAHSTDTQYF. CDR3 nucleotides: TGTGCCACGACTTCAGGGGCTCACAGCACAGATACGCAGTATTTT.

This chain links TRBV30 with TRBJ1-3; weak D call: TRBD1 (6 bases). CDR3 size: 14 residues. V lost 4 bases and J lost 0, with 10 bases in between. From germline, CDR1 is GTSNPN and CDR2 SVGIG (reference sequence). Here the CDR3 reads CAWNRDNSGNTIYF. DNA for the CDR3: TGTGCCTGGAACAGGGACAACTCTGGAAACACCATATATTTT. Full variable domain (rest looked up from reference TRBV30 and TRBJ1-3): SQTIHQWPATLVQPVGSPLSLECTVEGTSNPNLYWYRQAAGRGLQLLFYSVGIGQISSEVPQNLSASRPQDRQFILSSKKLLLSDSGFYLCAWNRDNSGNTIYFGEGSWLTVV.

The chain is built from TRBV5-1 and TRBJ2-6; no clear D. The CDR3 loop spans 16 amino acids. Trimming shortened V by 1 base and J by 0 bases, and 8 bases separated the two germline ends. Germline values: CDR1 SGHRS, CDR2 YFSETQ. The CDR3 loop reads CASSLSPPSGANVLTF. The CDR3 DNA reads as TGCGCCAGCAGCTTGTCCCCCCCCTCTGGGGCCAACGTCCTGACTTTC.